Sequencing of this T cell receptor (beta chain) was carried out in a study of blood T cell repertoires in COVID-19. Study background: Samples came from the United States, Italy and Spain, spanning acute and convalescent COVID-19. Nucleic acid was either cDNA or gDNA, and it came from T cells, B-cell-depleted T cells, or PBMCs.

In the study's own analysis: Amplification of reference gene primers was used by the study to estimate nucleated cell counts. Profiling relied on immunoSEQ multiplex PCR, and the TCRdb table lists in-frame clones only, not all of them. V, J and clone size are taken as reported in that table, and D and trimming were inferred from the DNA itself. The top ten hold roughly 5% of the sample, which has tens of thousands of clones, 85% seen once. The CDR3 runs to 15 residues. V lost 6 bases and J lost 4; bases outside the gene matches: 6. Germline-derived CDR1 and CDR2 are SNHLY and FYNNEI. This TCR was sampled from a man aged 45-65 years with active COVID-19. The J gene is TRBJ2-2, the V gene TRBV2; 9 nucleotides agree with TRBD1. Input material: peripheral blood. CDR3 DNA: TGTGCCAGCAGCCTACAGGGGGCAAGCACCGGGGAGCTGTTTTTT. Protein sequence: CASSLQGASTGELFF.